These 10 T cell receptor beta chains share one sample of origin, sequenced in a study of blood T cell repertoires in COVID-19. Sequenced by immunoSEQ multiplex PCR; TCRdb stores in-frame clones only, minus some. The sample comprises around 80,000 clones, roughly 88% of which are singletons, and around 4.8% rests with the top ten. Input material: peripheral blood. These receptors all stem from a woman aged 80 or over with acute or convalescent COVID-19.

The chain is built from TRBV5-6 and TRBJ1-3; no reliable D call. Per germline, CDR1 SGHDT and CDR2 YYEEEE. Trimming pared 0 bases from V and 0 bases from J, leaving 10 bases between. This CDR3 spans 16 amino acids. This CDR3 is CASSLVTPGSGNTIYF. CDR3 nucleotides: TGTGCCAGCAGCTTGGTGACACCCGGCTCTGGAAACACCATATATTTT.

The chain links TRBV29-1 to TRBJ2-7; D gene uncertain. The CDR3 runs to 11 residues. With 4 bases removed from V and 0 bases from J, the gap between germline ends came to 4 bases. Germline assignment: CDR1 SQVTM and CDR2 ANQGSEA. CDR3: CSVGYSYEQYF. DNA of the CDR3: TGCAGCGTTGGCTACTCCTACGAGCAGTACTTC.

In this sample, this clone turned up a few times. CDR3 region: CASSATGTENNSPLHF. CDR3 nucleotides: TGTGCCAGCAGCGCCACGGGGACAGAGAATAATTCACCCCTCCACTTT. The J gene is TRBJ1-6, the V gene TRBV9, with 7 bases that match TRBD1. Germline V gene data show CDR1 as SGDLS and CDR2 as YYNGEE. This CDR3 comprises 16 residues. J was trimmed by 5 bases and V by 3 bases; bases with no gene match: 8.

The chain couples TRBV7-9 to TRBJ1-6, with 8 bases that match TRBD1. CDR1 is SEHNR, CDR2 FQNEAQ, per germline (reference sequence). CDR3 length: 14 residues. Trimming at V came to 5 bases and at J to 5 bases, leaving 2 bases not matched to a gene. CDR3 in DNA: TGTGCCAGCAGCCTGACAGGGGATAATTCACCCCTCCACTTT. It encodes CASSLTGDNSPLHF.

The chain carries TRBV18 and TRBJ1-3; D not certain. Trimming removed 2 bases at V and 7 bases at J, with 12 bases between. The CDR3 covers 14 residues. Germline loops: CDR1 KGHSH, CDR2 LQKENI. CDR3 protein: CASSPSQSGNTIYF. DNA of the CDR3: TGTGCCAGCTCACCATCACAATCCGGGAACACCATATATTTT.

V gene TRBV19 combines with J gene TRBJ1-2, with D possibly TRBD1 on 6 matching bases. V gave up 3 bases and J gave up 4 bases, with 12 bases separating them. The CDR3 is made up of 14 amino acids. The germline CDR1 and CDR2 sequences are LNHDA and SQIVND (reference sequence). DNA for the CDR3: TGTGCCAGTAGTATTTCCCGGGACACCTATGGCTACACCTTC. Protein sequence: CASSISRDTYGYTF.

V gene TRBV18 combines with J gene TRBJ2-3; 7 positions match TRBD2. Trimming cost V 2 bases and J 10 bases; bases outside gene matches: 6. The CDR3 length is 13 residues. In germline, CDR1 is KGHSH, CDR2 LQKENI. CDR3 loop: CASSPSGAWSQYF. Here the CDR3 DNA reads TGTGCCAGCTCACCAAGCGGGGCGTGGTCGCAGTATTTT. The full variable domain, with the rest looked up from reference TRBV18 and TRBJ2-3, is NAGVMQNPRHLVRRRGQEARLRCSPMKGHSHVYWYRQLPEEGLKFMVYLQKENIIDESGMPKERFSAEFPKEGPSILRIQQVVRGDSAAYFCASSPSGAWSQYFGPGTRLTVL.

This clone has a handful of counts. The CDR3 loop is CASSLQGPPNNEQFF. CDR3 coding DNA: TGCGCCAGCAGCTTACAGGGACCACCCAACAATGAGCAGTTCTTC. The J gene is TRBJ2-1, the V gene TRBV5-1; a possible D gene is TRBD1 (6 bases). With 2 bases removed from V and 5 bases from J, the gap between germline ends came to 14 bases. The germline V gene encodes CDR1 SGHRS and CDR2 YFSETQ. This CDR3 has 15 amino acids.

The CDR3 DNA sequence: TGTGCCAGCAGCCGCGGGACAGGGCAACTGAACACTGAAGCTTTCTTT. This codes for CASSRGTGQLNTEAFF. This chain links TRBV7-9 with TRBJ1-1, with 9 bases fitting TRBD1. Germline-derived CDR1 and CDR2 are SEHNR and FQNEAQ (reference sequence). The V gene end was trimmed by 5 bases and the J gene end by 0 bases; junction bases not matched to a gene: 7. The CDR3 contains 16 residues.

V and J are TRBV19 and TRBJ1-2; the D gene is possibly TRBD1 (5 bases). The CDR3 covers 14 residues. V gave up 6 bases and J gave up 0 bases, with 11 bases separating them. The V gene's germline CDR1 is LNHDA and CDR2 SQIVND (reference sequence). The CDR3, as DNA: TGTGCCAGTAGGCGGGGGGTAGCTAACTATGGCTACACCTTC. Amino acid sequence: CASRRGVANYGYTF.